These 14 T cell receptor beta chains originate from one sample sequenced in a study of T cells in localized non-small cell lung cancer. Method: immunoSEQ multiplex PCR; TCRdb's copy keeps in-frame clones and lacks some. The table has about 33,000 clones, almost 90% seen once. The source material was peripheral blood, sampled before any cancer treatment. All receptors derive from a man between 35 and 75 years old with stage I lung adenocarcinoma.

The chain employs TRBV5-5 and TRBJ2-7; unclear D gene. V was cut by 4 bases and J by 6 bases, with 11 bases left in between. The CDR3 runs 12 residues. The V gene's germline CDR1 is SGHKS and CDR2 YYEKEE (reference sequence). CDR3 bases: TGTGCCAGCAGCCCAGCAATCCGCGAGCAGTACTTC. It specifies CASSPAIREQYF.

The chain recombines TRBV6-1 with TRBJ1-2, with a possible D match to TRBD1 (5 bases). Germline CDR1 MNHNS, CDR2 SASEGT. The CDR3 spans 15 residues. Trimming removed 2 bases at V and 6 bases at J, with 16 bases between. The CDR3 bases are TGTGCCAGCAGTGAACAGGGAGGAGCTGCGGATGGCTACACCTTC. This codes for CASSEQGGAADGYTF.

This chain uses TRBV7-6 with TRBJ2-3; 14 nucleotides align to TRBD2. This CDR3 region has 17 residues. After removal of 0 bases from V and 5 bases from J, the junction contained 4 bases not matched to a gene. From germline, CDR1 is SGHVS and CDR2 FNYEAQ. Here the CDR3 reads CASSLAGGLAGVDTQYF. CDR3 coding DNA: TGTGCCAGCAGCTTAGCAGGGGGACTAGCGGGGGTAGATACGCAGTATTTT.

The chain carries TRBV30 and TRBJ1-1, with a tentative D call TRBD1 (5 bases). The germline CDR1 and CDR2 sequences are GTSNPN and SVGIG (reference sequence). This CDR3 contains 13 residues. V was cut by 2 bases and J by 0 bases, with 7 bases left in between. The CDR3 bases are TGTGCCTGGAGTCCCAGGGTGAACACTGAAGCTTTCTTT. It is translated as CAWSPRVNTEAFF.

The rearrangement uses TRBV12-5 and TRBJ1-4; tentatively, D is TRBD1 (6 bases). The V end was cut by 6 bases, the J end by 4 bases, with 18 bases between. Germline CDR1 reads LGHNT; CDR2 reads FRNRAP. The length of the CDR3 is 16 residues. CDR3 bases: TGTGCTAGTGGCCCTGGGCGACAGGCGGGTAATGAAAAACTGTTTTTT. Translated: CASGPGRQAGNEKLFF. Drawing the rest from reference TRBV12-5 and TRBJ1-4, the complete variable domain is DARVTQTPRHKVTEMGQEVTMRCQPILGHNTVFWYRQTMMQGLELLAYFRNRAPLDDSGMPKDRFSAEMPDATLATLKIQPSEPRDSAVYFCASGPGRQAGNEKLFFGSGTQLSVL.

The rearrangement links TRBV9 to TRBJ2-2; D ambiguous. The CDR3 spans 16 residues. Germline lookup yields CDR1 SGDLS and CDR2 YYNGEE. V was cut by 3 bases and J by 6 bases, with 18 bases left in between. CDR3 amino acids: CASSGTQLIRPGELFF. CDR3 nucleotides: TGTGCCAGCAGCGGAACACAGCTAATTAGGCCCGGGGAGCTGTTTTTT. Supplemented by reference TRBV9 and TRBJ2-2, the full variable domain reads DSGVTQTPKHLITATGQRVTLRCSPRSGDLSVYWYQQSLDQGLQFLIQYYNGEERAKGNILERFSAQQFPDLHSELNLSSLELGDSALYFCASSGTQLIRPGELFFGEGSRLTVL.

This clone appeared once. This chain connects TRBV4-1 to TRBJ1-2; tentative D call: TRBD1 (6 bases). Germline CDR1 is MGHRA and CDR2 is YSYEKL. This CDR3 has 15 residues. V lost 4 bases, J lost 7 bases, and 19 bases lay in between. The CDR3 coding sequence is TGCGCCAGCAGCCCAGGGGCGCGAGCGTTCGGTGGCTACACCTTC. As protein: CASSPGARAFGGYTF.

This clone was counted a single time. The chain has TRBV11-3 and TRBJ2-1, with D uncertain. Per germline, CDR1 SGHNT and CDR2 YENEEA. CDR3 length: 14 amino acids. V gave up 0 bases and J gave up 0 bases, with 3 bases separating them. The CDR3 here is CASSLEGSYNEQFF. The DNA of the CDR3 is TGTGCCAGCAGCTTAGAGGGCTCCTACAATGAGCAGTTCTTC.

The chain carries TRBV7-2 and TRBJ1-2; D not resolved. Trimming pared 1 base from V and 2 bases from J, leaving 8 bases between. The CDR3 covers 14 residues. Looked up from germline, CDR1 is SGHTA and CDR2 is FQGNSA. CDR3 DNA sequence: TGTGCCAGCAGCTTAGAGTTCCTCAACTATGGCTACACCTTC. Its protein product is CASSLEFLNYGYTF.

The rearrangement links TRBV5-6 to TRBJ1-2; the D is unclear. V was cut by 0 bases and J by 8 bases, with 11 bases left in between. The CDR3 covers 13 residues. Germline V gives CDR1 SGHDT, CDR2 YYEEEE. As DNA, the CDR3 is TGTGCCAGCAGCTTGGGGCAAGGTGGAGGCTACACCTTC. Translating gives CASSLGQGGGYTF.

This clone was seen only once. V gene TRBV27 combines with J gene TRBJ2-5; D perhaps matches TRBD1 (6 bases). CDR1 MNHEY and CDR2 SMNVEV come from the germline V gene (reference sequence). Trimming cost V 5 bases and J 5 bases, with 18 bases left between them. This CDR3 is 15 amino acids long. In DNA, the CDR3 is TGTGCCAGCAGTCTCGCTGGACAGATGGGGGAGACCCAGTACTTC. Its protein product is CASSLAGQMGETQYF.

The V gene is TRBV29-1, the J gene TRBJ2-7, with a weak D call TRBD1 (6 bases). Trimming removed 7 bases from V and 2 bases from J, with 18 bases in between. Germline CDR1 SQVTM, CDR2 ANQGSEA. CDR3 length: 14 amino acids. In nucleotides, the CDR3 is TGCAGCGGAGTCTCCGGGACACGGGCCTACGAGCAGTACTTC. It specifies CSGVSGTRAYEQYF.

The rearrangement uses TRBV15 and TRBJ1-4; D uncertain. CDR1 and CDR2 (germline): LNHNV, YYDKDF (reference sequence). The CDR3 spans 15 residues. V was trimmed by 6 bases and J by 7 bases, leaving 18 bases between them. The CDR3 nucleotides are TGTGCCACCAGACCGTCAGGTGGTCTCGGTGAAAAACTGTTTTTT. Residues: CATRPSGGLGEKLFF.

The CDR3 sequence: CASSIAGASMETQYF. In DNA form, the CDR3 reads TGTGCCAGTAGTATAGCGGGAGCCTCAATGGAGACCCAGTACTTC. The genes are TRBV19 and TRBJ2-5, with D possibly matching TRBD2 (6 bases). CDR1 and CDR2 from the germline V gene are LNHDA and SQIVND (reference sequence). CDR3 length equals 15 residues. The germline V and J ends were trimmed by 1 base and 5 bases, with 14 bases remaining between them.